This T cell receptor beta chain stems from a study of blood T cell repertoires in COVID-19. Study information: Spain, Italy and the United States supplied samples that represented acute and convalescent COVID-19. From T cells, B-cell-depleted T cells, or PBMCs came the material, which was cDNA or gDNA.

Only in-frame clones appear in the TCRdb table, and some are missing; sequencing was by immunoSEQ multiplex PCR. The table records around 140,000 clones, around 83% of them present only once. This clone appeared many times. The TCR comes from a human donor in a cohort sampled during active COVID-19. The sample consisted of peripheral blood.

The CDR3 nucleotides read TGTGCCAGTAGTATGGTATTCGCGTCGGGACAGGTATTATCAGCTTTCTTT. Encoded protein: CASSMVFASGQVLSAFF. This rearrangement joins TRBV19 to TRBJ1-1, with TRBD1 identical over 8 bases. The CDR3 totals 17 residues. V shed 3 bases, J shed 10 bases, and the junction held 19 bases outside the gene matches. In germline, CDR1 is LNHDA, CDR2 SQIVND (reference sequence). Drawing the rest from reference TRBV19 and TRBJ1-1, the complete variable domain is DGGITQSPKYLFRKEGQNVTLSCEQNLNHDAMYWYRQDPGQGLRLIYYSQIVNDFQKGDIAEGYSVSREKKESFPLTVTSAQKNPTAFYLCASSMVFASGQVLSAFFGQGTRLTVV.